The 2 T cell receptor beta chains below were found in one sample sequenced in a study of tumor and adjacent non-tumor tissue in lung cancer (dated by TCRdb to 2016 to 2019). Library preparation was by multiplex PCR. Instrument on record: Illumina HiSeq 2500. TCRbeta libraries were constructed through three rounds of nested PCR with primers (Table S4) according to protocols modified from ARM-PCR. The public reads were reanalyzed by TCRdb: fastp trimming at Q25, MiXCR alignment, in-frame beta chains only. All rows with the same CDR3 protein become a single entry with the most common DNA and genes. Across this sample there are fewer than 120,000 distinct CDR3 sequences, with 75% to 90% seen only once. The biggest ten clones account for under 25% of the sample. RNA was isolated from bulk unsorted tissue, and RNA quality was assessed with a NanoDrop ND-1000 and an Agilent 2100. Sequences were obtained from lung tumor tissue. Receptor source: a man in his 70s with non-small cell lung cancer.

Turning to this clonotype: This is likely a read error, given that the CDR3 carries no conserved phenylalanine or tryptophan at its end. V and J are TRBV11-2 and TRBJ2-6; unclear D gene. Looked up from germline, CDR1 is SGHAT and CDR2 is FQNNGV. The CDR3 covers 13 residues. CDR3 protein: CTSSAAGANVLTS. The CDR3 nucleotides read TGTACCAGCAGCGCGGCAGGGGCCAACGTCCTGACTTCC.

Points on this clonotype: The junction departs from the called germline gene at one end, perhaps through a read error. The chain links TRBV28 to TRBJ1-5; D possibly corresponds to TRBD1 (5 bases). CDR1 and CDR2 (germline): MDHEN, SYDVKM. This CDR3 spans 16 amino acids. The CDR3 nucleotides read TGTGCCAGCAGACTAGAGGCGAGGGGTCCAAATCATCCCCAGCATTTT. This codes for CASRLEARGPNHPQHF.